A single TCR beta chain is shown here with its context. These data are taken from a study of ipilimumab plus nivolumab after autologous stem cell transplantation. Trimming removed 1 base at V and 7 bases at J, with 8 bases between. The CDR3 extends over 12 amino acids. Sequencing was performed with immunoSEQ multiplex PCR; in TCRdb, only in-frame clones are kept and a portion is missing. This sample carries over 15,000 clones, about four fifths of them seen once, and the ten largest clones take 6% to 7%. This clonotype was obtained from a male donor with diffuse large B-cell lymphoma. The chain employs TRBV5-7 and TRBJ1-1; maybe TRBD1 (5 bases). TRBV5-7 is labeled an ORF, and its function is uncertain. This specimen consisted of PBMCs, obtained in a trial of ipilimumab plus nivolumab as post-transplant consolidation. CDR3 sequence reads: CASSLQGDEAFF. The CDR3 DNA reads TGTGCCAGCAGCTTGCAGGGTGATGAAGCTTTCTTT.